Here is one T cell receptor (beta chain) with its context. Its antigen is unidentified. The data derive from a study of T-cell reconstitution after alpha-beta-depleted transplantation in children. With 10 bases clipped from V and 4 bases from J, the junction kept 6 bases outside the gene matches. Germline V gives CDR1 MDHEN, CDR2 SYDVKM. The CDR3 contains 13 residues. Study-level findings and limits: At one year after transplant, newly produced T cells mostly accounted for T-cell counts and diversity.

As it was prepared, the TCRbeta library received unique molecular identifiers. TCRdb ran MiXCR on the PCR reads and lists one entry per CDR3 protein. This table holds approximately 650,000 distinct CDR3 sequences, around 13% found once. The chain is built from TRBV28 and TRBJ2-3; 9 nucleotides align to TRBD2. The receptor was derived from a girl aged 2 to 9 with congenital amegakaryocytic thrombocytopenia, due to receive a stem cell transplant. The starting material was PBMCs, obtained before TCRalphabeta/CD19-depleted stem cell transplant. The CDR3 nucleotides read TGTGCCACAATAGCGGGAGAAGCAGATACGCAGTATTTT. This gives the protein CATIAGEADTQYF.